These T cell receptor beta chains were read from a single sample in a study of CD4+ T cells in melanoma. The protocol was immunoSEQ multiplex PCR, while the TCRdb copy is restricted to in-frame clones and leaves out a portion. The table includes roughly 12,000 clones, roughly three quarters detected once. The source material was cells from a culture (not recorded whether cultured in vitro). The source of these receptors is a human donor with melanoma. The CDR3 runs from the conserved cysteine through the conserved F or W. The D gene is left open where the match is weak. Clone size is not always given. Where it is, it says once, few, many or a class for expanded clones.

v_call	cdr3_length	j_call	d_call	clone_size	cdr3_aa	cdr3_nt
TRBV25-1	15	TRBJ2-3	.	.	CASSEFRGYPDTQYF	TGTGCCAGCAGTGAATTTCGGGGGTATCCAGATACGCAGTATTTT
TRBV19	16	TRBJ2-7	.	once	CASSTQTGLSRGEQYF	TGTGCCAGTAGTACTCAAACTGGCCTCTCTAGGGGCGAGCAGTACTTC
TRBV7-8	16	TRBJ1-3	TRBD1	.	CASTPFPQGAGNTIYF	TGTGCCAGCACCCCCTTCCCTCAGGGGGCTGGAAACACCATATATTTT
TRBV19	17	TRBJ1-3	TRBD1	.	CASRTTGQGSSGNTIYF	TGTGCCAGTAGAACCACGGGACAGGGGAGCTCTGGAAACACCATATATTTT
TRBV30	11	TRBJ2-7	TRBD2	.	CSSGGDYEQYF	TGTTCTAGCGGGGGGGACTACGAGCAGTACTTC
TRBV19	15	TRBJ1-1	.	.	CASSMGRGLLTEAFF	TGTGCCAGTAGTATGGGGAGGGGCCTCCTCACTGAAGCTTTCTTT
TRBV7-9	14	TRBJ1-4	.	once	CASSLISPNEKLFF	TGTGCCAGCAGCTTGATATCCCCTAATGAAAAACTGTTTTTT
TRBV5-1	16	TRBJ1-1	.	.	CASSLGPEAAGPEAFF	TGCGCCAGCAGCTTGGGACCTGAGGCCGCGGGGCCTGAAGCTTTCTTT
TRBV18	14	TRBJ1-4	.	few	CASSPYRDGEKLFF	TGTGCCAGCTCACCCTACAGGGATGGTGAAAAACTGTTTTTT
TRBV4-1	15	TRBJ1-3	.	once	CASSYTRDSGNTIYF	TGCGCCAGCAGCTACACTCGGGACTCTGGAAACACCATATATTTT
TRBV11-2	15	TRBJ2-5	.	.	CASSLEGSVRETQYF	TGTGCCAGCAGCTTGGAGGGCTCGGTGCGGGAGACCCAGTACTTC
TRBV4-1	15	TRBJ2-7	.	few	CASSQGPLTPYEQYF	TGCGCCAGCAGCCAAGGACCCCTCACTCCCTACGAGCAGTACTTC
TRBV27	15	TRBJ1-5	.	.	CASSNAGRSNQPQHF	TGTGCCAGCAGCAACGCGGGTCGCAGCAATCAGCCCCAGCATTTT
TRBV4-2	15	TRBJ1-5	.	few	CASSQDHQLDQPQHF	TGTGCCAGCAGCCAAGATCATCAGTTAGATCAGCCCCAGCATTTT
TRBV6-4	16	TRBJ2-7	TRBD1	.	CASSAPVGQEDHEQYF	TGTGCCAGCAGTGCCCCCGTTGGACAGGAAGACCACGAGCAGTACTTC
TRBV19	12	TRBJ1-2	.	.	CATGGGLYGYTF	TGTGCCACCGGGGGGGGTCTCTATGGCTACACCTTC
TRBV18	14	TRBJ1-1	.	few	CASSPLPMNTEAFF	TGTGCCAGCTCACCACTCCCCATGAACACTGAAGCTTTCTTT
TRBV9	17	TRBJ1-6	.	.	CASSVDRRGGENSPLHF	TGTGCCAGCAGCGTAGATCGTCGGGGGGGTGAGAATTCACCCCTCCACTTT
TRBV10-3	11	TRBJ1-2	.	few	CAIGGGYGYTF	TGTGCCATCGGGGGGGGCTATGGCTACACCTTC
TRBV7-9	14	TRBJ2-3	TRBD1	few	CASSDTGVTDTQYF	TGTGCCAGCAGCGATACAGGGGTCACAGATACGCAGTATTTT
TRBV5-4	15	TRBJ1-5	.	.	CASSRGTYSNQPQHF	TGTGCCAGCAGTCGCGGGACTTATAGCAATCAGCCCCAGCATTTT
TRBV5-1	14	TRBJ1-4	.	.	CASSFGHLREKLFF	TGCGCCAGCAGCTTTGGGCACCTCAGGGAAAAACTGTTTTTT
TRBV19	12	TRBJ1-2	TRBD1	.	CASSMTGESYTF	TGTGCCAGTAGTATGACAGGGGAGTCCTACACCTTC
TRBV5-1	12	TRBJ2-3	TRBD1	.	CASSSQGVTQYF	TGCGCCAGCAGCTCGCAGGGGGTTACGCAGTATTTT
TRBV5-1	15	TRBJ2-7	TRBD1	.	CASSLVETGGSEQYF	TGCGCCAGCAGCTTGGTTGAGACAGGGGGTTCCGAGCAGTACTTC
TRBV7-8	14	TRBJ2-6	.	.	CASSPSSGANVLTF	TGTGCCAGCAGCCCGAGCTCTGGGGCCAACGTCCTGACTTTC
TRBV5-5	16	TRBJ2-7	TRBD1	.	CASSLRGDPGGYEQYF	TGTGCCAGCAGCTTGAGAGGGGACCCAGGGGGCTACGAGCAGTACTTC
TRBV5-4	14	TRBJ2-1	.	.	CASSLVGGHDEQFF	TGTGCCAGCAGCTTGGTAGGGGGGCACGATGAGCAGTTCTTC
TRBV5-6	16	TRBJ2-7	TRBD2	.	CASSHYSGGASYEQYF	TGTGCCAGCAGCCATTATAGCGGGGGCGCCTCCTACGAGCAGTACTTC
TRBV5-1	14	TRBJ1-2	.	few	CASSFSTGNYGYTF	TGCGCCAGCAGCTTTTCCACCGGGAACTATGGCTACACCTTC
TRBV5-4	17	TRBJ2-2	.	.	CASSLGGKRSNTGELFF	TGTGCCAGCAGCTTGGGAGGGAAGCGGTCGAACACCGGGGAGCTGTTTTTT
TRBV7-3	12	TRBJ2-2	.	.	CASSLGSGELFF	TGTGCCAGCAGCTTAGGGTCCGGGGAGCTGTTTTTT
TRBV7-9	17	TRBJ2-1	TRBD2	.	CASSFSAGGPYRNEQFF	TGTGCCAGCAGCTTTTCTGCGGGGGGCCCTTATAGGAATGAGCAGTTCTTC
TRBV6-5	15	TRBJ1-3	TRBD1	few	CASSRQGRSGNTIYF	TGTGCCAGCAGCAGACAGGGCCGCTCTGGAAACACCATATATTTT
TRBV25-1	16	TRBJ2-3	.	.	CASSAGWQGGTDTQYF	TGTGCCAGCAGTGCCGGGTGGCAGGGAGGCACAGATACGCAGTATTTT
TRBV2	13	TRBJ2-5	.	.	CASRGRGEETQYF	TGTGCCAGCAGGGGCAGAGGGGAAGAGACCCAGTACTTC
TRBV18	16	TRBJ1-3	TRBD1	.	CASSPAQGNSGNTIYF	TGTGCCAGCTCACCCGCACAGGGGAACTCTGGAAACACCATATATTTT
TRBV29-1	13	TRBJ2-7	.	.	CSVVSGPLYEQYF	TGCAGCGTTGTTTCGGGACCCCTCTACGAGCAGTACTTC